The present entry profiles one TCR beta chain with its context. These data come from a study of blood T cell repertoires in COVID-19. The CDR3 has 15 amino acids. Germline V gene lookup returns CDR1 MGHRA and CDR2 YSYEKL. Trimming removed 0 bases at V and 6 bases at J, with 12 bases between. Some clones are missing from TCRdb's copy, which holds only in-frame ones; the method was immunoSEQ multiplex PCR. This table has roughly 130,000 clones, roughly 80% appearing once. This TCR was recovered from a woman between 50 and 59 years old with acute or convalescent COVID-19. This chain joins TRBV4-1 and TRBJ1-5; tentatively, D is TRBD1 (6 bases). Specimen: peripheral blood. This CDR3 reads CASSQDHSRGQPQHF. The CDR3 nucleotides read TGCGCCAGCAGCCAAGATCACTCCAGGGGTCAGCCCCAGCATTTT.